This T cell receptor beta chain was recorded in a study of cytomegalovirus exposure and HLA in healthy donors. Clones were sequenced by immunoSEQ multiplex PCR, and TCRdb holds only the in-frame ones, with some missing. The profile covers under 400,000 clones, with 88% appearing a single time and around 0.88% taken by the ten largest. Trimming stripped 0 bases from V and 7 bases from J, with 10 bases between. This CDR3 region has 13 residues. Per germline, CDR1 LGHNA and CDR2 YSLEER. The source of this sequence is a man aged 25-40 years in good health and CMV-seronegative. Sequenced input: PBMCs. The chain employs TRBV4-3 and TRBJ2-7; D uncertain. In DNA form, the CDR3 reads TGCGCCAGCAGCCAAGAACGGCGGCGAGAGCAGTACTTC. This sequence encodes CASSQERRREQYF.